This record looks at one T cell receptor (beta chain) sequence and its context. Its antigen is as yet unknown. Libraries were prepared by immunoSEQ multiplex PCR; TCRdb keeps only in-frame clonotypes and omits some of them. The sample yields about 54,000 clones, roughly four fifths seen once. Germline V gives CDR1 SGHDN, CDR2 FVKESK. The CDR3 contains 15 residues. J lost 0 bases, V lost 4 bases, and 5 bases had no gene match. The data belong to a study of a mutant IDH1 vaccine in newly diagnosed glioma. Whole-study context: Treated patients comprised 62.5% males and approximately 38% females, mean age roughly 37 years. Standard pretreatment was either radiotherapy, temozolomide, or, for most, radiochemotherapy with temozolomide.

Findings and limits, study-wide: Immune responses induced by vaccination arose in around 93% of the patients.

The time point is: week 47, end of study. Topical imiquimod was applied with each vaccine dose, which held 300 ug of mutant IDH1 20-mer peptide. The sample here was PBMCs, taken from a glioma patient whose treatment included an IDH1 peptide vaccine. V is TRBV14 and J is TRBJ1-2, with 7 bases identical to TRBD1. This TCR came from a woman between 50 and 59 years old with glioma. The chain's CDR3 is CASSPPGTANYGYTF. The CDR3 region has the DNA TGTGCCAGCAGCCCGCCCGGGACAGCTAACTATGGCTACACCTTC. Using reference TRBV14 and TRBJ1-2 for the parts outside the CDR3, the full variable domain is EAGVTQFPSHSVIEKGQTVTLRCDPISGHDNLYWYRRVMGKEIKFLLHFVKESKQDESGMPNNRFLAERTGGTYSTLKVQPAELEDSGVYFCASSPPGTANYGYTFGSGTRLTVV.